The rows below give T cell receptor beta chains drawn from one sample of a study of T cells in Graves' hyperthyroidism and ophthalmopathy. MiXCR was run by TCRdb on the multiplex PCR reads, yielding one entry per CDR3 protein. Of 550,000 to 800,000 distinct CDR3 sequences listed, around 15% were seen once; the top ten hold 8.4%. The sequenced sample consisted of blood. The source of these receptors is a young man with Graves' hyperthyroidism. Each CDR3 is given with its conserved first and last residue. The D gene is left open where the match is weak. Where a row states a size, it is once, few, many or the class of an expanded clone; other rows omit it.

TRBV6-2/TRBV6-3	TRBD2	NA	CASSTSGTNYEQYF
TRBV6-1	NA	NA	CASSPVGSEGTQYF
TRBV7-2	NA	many	CASSLTGRTNEQFF
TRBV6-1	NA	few	CASSPTGWAREQYF
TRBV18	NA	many	CASSSAGPYEQYF
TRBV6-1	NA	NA	CASSERPTYEQYF
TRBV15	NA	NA	CATSRDLQGTYEQYF
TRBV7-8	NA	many	CASSSGTAGWETQYF
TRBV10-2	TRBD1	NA	CASRGQGAGNTIYF
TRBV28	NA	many	CASSLYRGVDEAFF
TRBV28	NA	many	CASSLASSYEQYF
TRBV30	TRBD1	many	CAWSHSTGGGYEQYF
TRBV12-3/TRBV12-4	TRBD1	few	CASSLGAGGYDNSPLHF
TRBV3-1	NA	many	CASSQFMSSKHNEQFF
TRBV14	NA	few	CASNTGGGYNEQFF
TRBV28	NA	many	CASSLSPNYGYTF
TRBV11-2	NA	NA	CASSPSDVYSGANVLTF
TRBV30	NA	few	CAMWSTLGGKQYF
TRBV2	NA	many	CASKETLSSYEQYF
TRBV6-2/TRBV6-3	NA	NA	CASSYRKGRSNTGELFF
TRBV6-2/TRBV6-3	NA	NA	CASRVGSRDTQYF
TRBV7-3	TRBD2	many	CASSFRGRATDTQYF
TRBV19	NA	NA	CASSTNPEIMKTEAFF
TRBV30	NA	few	CAWETGRDEQYF
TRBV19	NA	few	CASNRGRRPTEAFF
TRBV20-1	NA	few	CSASGQRNTIYF
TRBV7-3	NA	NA	CASSPSPGFSYEQYF
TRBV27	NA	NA	CASSILGYNEQFF
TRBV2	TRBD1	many	CASKGDSFEGTDTQYF
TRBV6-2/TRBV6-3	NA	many	CASSYFRDTQYF
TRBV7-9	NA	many	CASRSNYEQYF
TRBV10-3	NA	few	CAISESGGRPYGYTF
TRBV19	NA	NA	CASRIWNEQFF
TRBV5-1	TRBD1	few	CASSLTGGHYGYTF
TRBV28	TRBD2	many	CASSFPEAGSYEQYF
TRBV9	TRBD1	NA	CASSSRQGSSNEKLFF
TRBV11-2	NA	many	CASSLGVYTEAFF